Listed below are T cell receptor beta chains from one sample, sequenced in a study of response to subunit inactivated influenza vaccine. Each CDR3 protein gets one entry after TCRdb re-called the RT-PCR reads with MiXCR. This table has about 800,000 distinct CDR3 sequences, approximately 22% appearing once. The specimen was PBMCs from blood, collected more than 4 days after vaccination. These receptors were collected from a man aged 50-59 years who received an inactivated influenza vaccine. CDR3s include the opening cysteine and the closing phenylalanine or tryptophan. The order of the fields is J gene, V gene, clone size, D gene, CDR3 protein, CDR3 DNA. D genes are given only for firm matches. The size of a clone is reported for some rows only, either as once, few or many, or as a class for expanded clones.

J: TRBJ1-2
V: TRBV20-1
size: few
D: .
CDR3: CSATENYGYTF
DNA: TGCAGTGCTACAGAGAACTATGGCTACACCTTC

J: TRBJ1-2
V: TRBV10-3
size: few
D: TRBD1
CDR3: CAISKEASDRGYGYTF
DNA: TGTGCCATCAGTAAAGAGGCCTCAGACAGGGGGTATGGCTACACCTTC

J: TRBJ2-6
V: TRBV15
size: .
D: .
CDR3: CATSRVARQNSGANVLTF
DNA: TGTGCCACCAGCAGAGTAGCGAGACAAAACTCTGGGGCCAACGTCCTGACTTTC

J: TRBJ2-2
V: TRBV6-6
size: many
D: .
CDR3: CASRLGAGELFF
DNA: TGTGCCAGCAGATTAGGAGCCGGGGAGCTGTTTTTT

J: TRBJ2-7
V: TRBV28
size: .
D: .
CDR3: CASGGAGTNLNEQYF
DNA: TGTGCCAGCGGGGGGGCCGGGACGAATCTCAACGAGCAGTACTTC

J: TRBJ1-5
V: TRBV20-1
size: few
D: .
CDR3: CSAKGRYSNQPQHF
DNA: TGCAGTGCTAAGGGACGGTATAGCAATCAGCCCCAGCATTTT

J: TRBJ1-3
V: TRBV20-1
size: few
D: .
CDR3: CSAREGPGGNTIYF
DNA: TGCAGTGCTAGAGAGGGTCCCGGGGGAAACACCATATATTTT

J: TRBJ2-2
V: TRBV30
size: once
D: .
CDR3: CAWRMITGYTGELFF
DNA: TGTGCCTGGAGAATGATTACAGGGTACACCGGGGAGCTGTTTTTT

J: TRBJ2-1
V: TRBV29-1
size: .
D: .
CDR3: CSVERGSTSYNEQFF
DNA: TGCAGCGTTGAAAGAGGAAGTACCTCCTACAATGAGCAGTTCTTC

J: TRBJ2-3
V: TRBV6-1
size: .
D: .
CDR3: CASSEAGWSTDTQYF
DNA: TGTGCCAGCAGTGAAGCCGGTTGGAGCACAGATACGCAGTATTTT

J: TRBJ2-7
V: TRBV18
size: .
D: TRBD2
CDR3: CASSPLPPMTSGSYEQYF
DNA: TGTGCCAGCTCACCCCTTCCCCCTATGACTAGCGGGTCCTACGAGCAGTACTTC

J: TRBJ2-6
V: TRBV7-2
size: .
D: .
CDR3: CASSLGDRPSGANVLTF
DNA: TGTGCCAGCAGCTTAGGAGACAGGCCCTCTGGGGCCAACGTCCTGACTTTC

J: TRBJ2-2
V: TRBV29-1
size: few
D: TRBD2
CDR3: CSASGRPPRGTGELFF
DNA: TGCAGCGCGAGCGGGAGACCGCCTCGGGGCACCGGGGAGCTGTTTTTT

J: TRBJ2-7
V: TRBV16
size: .
D: .
CDR3: CASSHRGQPPYEQYF
DNA: TGTGCCAGCAGCCATCGAGGACAGCCTCCCTACGAGCAGTACTTC

J: TRBJ2-5
V: TRBV3-1
size: .
D: .
CDR3: CASSQTIGSQETQYF
DNA: TGTGCCAGCAGCCAGACAATTGGGTCCCAAGAGACCCAGTACTTC

J: TRBJ2-3
V: TRBV4-2
size: .
D: TRBD2
CDR3: CASSQGGLGGTDTQYF
DNA: TGTGCCAGCAGCCAAGGGGGACTAGGGGGCACAGATACGCAGTATTTT

J: TRBJ1-2
V: TRBV5-1
size: .
D: .
CDR3: CASSSGTSFYGYTF
DNA: TGCGCCAGCAGCTCAGGGACGAGCTTCTATGGCTACACCTTC

J: TRBJ2-1
V: TRBV3-1
size: .
D: .
CDR3: CASSSKLFNFQYNEQFF
DNA: TGTGCCAGCAGCTCCAAATTGTTCAATTTCCAATACAATGAGCAGTTCTTC

J: TRBJ2-4
V: TRBV24-1
size: .
D: .
CDR3: CATSDALSAKNIQYF
DNA: TGTGCCACCAGTGATGCACTAAGTGCCAAAAACATTCAGTACTTC

J: TRBJ1-4
V: TRBV20-1
size: .
D: .
CDR3: CSARPGAGPGILNEKLFF
DNA: TGCAGTGCTAGACCCGGGGCGGGTCCCGGAATCCTTAATGAAAAACTGTTTTTT

J: TRBJ2-7
V: TRBV15
size: .
D: .
CDR3: CATSRSLGRQVPYEQYF
DNA: TGTGCCACCAGCAGAAGCCTTGGACGACAGGTGCCCTACGAGCAGTACTTC

J: TRBJ2-7
V: TRBV20-1
size: many
D: TRBD1
CDR3: CSASADRGLFEQYF
DNA: TGCAGTGCTAGTGCAGACAGGGGGCTGTTCGAGCAGTACTTC

J: TRBJ1-1
V: TRBV20-1
size: few
D: .
CDR3: CSASKAQHTEAFF
DNA: TGCAGTGCTAGTAAGGCACAGCACACTGAAGCTTTCTTT

J: TRBJ2-2
V: TRBV10-3
size: many
D: .
CDR3: CATGGPNTGELFF
DNA: TGTGCCACGGGGGGCCCGAACACCGGGGAGCTGTTTTTT

J: TRBJ2-5
V: TRBV6-1
size: .
D: .
CDR3: CASRDTWGGARETQYF
DNA: TGTGCCAGCAGAGACACATGGGGGGGGGCCCGGGAGACCCAGTACTTC

J: TRBJ2-5
V: TRBV9
size: .
D: TRBD1
CDR3: CASSVGGQGGPQETQYF
DNA: TGTGCCAGCAGCGTAGGCGGACAGGGGGGCCCCCAAGAGACCCAGTACTTC

J: TRBJ2-1
V: TRBV4-2
size: .
D: TRBD2
CDR3: CASSQALAEPHQFF
DNA: TGTGCCAGCAGCCAAGCTCTAGCGGAGCCTCACCAGTTCTTC

J: TRBJ2-6
V: TRBV11-2
size: .
D: TRBD1
CDR3: CASSRQGRYSGANVLTF
DNA: TGTGCCAGCAGTAGACAGGGGAGGTACTCTGGGGCCAACGTCCTGACTTTC

J: TRBJ2-1
V: TRBV4-1
size: .
D: .
CDR3: CASSQDRQRRSNEQFF
DNA: TGCGCCAGCAGCCAGGACCGTCAACGGAGGAGCAATGAGCAGTTCTTC

J: TRBJ2-5
V: TRBV30
size: .
D: TRBD1
CDR3: CAWGTGFTETQYF
DNA: TGTGCCTGGGGGACAGGGTTTACGGAGACCCAGTACTTC

J: TRBJ1-2
V: TRBV12-3/TRBV12-4
size: .
D: .
CDR3: CASSLMAKAGYGYTF
DNA: TGTGCCAGCAGTTTAATGGCAAAGGCGGGCTATGGCTACACCTTC

J: TRBJ1-2
V: TRBV29-1
size: few
D: .
CDR3: CSVEEGHRGYTF
DNA: TGCAGCGTTGAGGAAGGGCACAGGGGCTACACCTTC

J: TRBJ1-3
V: TRBV20-1
size: .
D: .
CDR3: CSARDGGLAGNTIYF
DNA: TGCAGTGCTAGAGATGGGGGACTGGCTGGAAACACCATATATTTT

J: TRBJ2-1
V: TRBV10-3
size: few
D: .
CDR3: CAIRGPSVEQFF
DNA: TGTGCCATCAGAGGGCCTAGCGTTGAGCAGTTCTTC

J: TRBJ2-5
V: TRBV7-2
size: many
D: TRBD2
CDR3: CASSLGFSGRERETQYF
DNA: TGTGCCAGCAGCTTAGGATTCAGCGGGAGGGAGAGAGAGACCCAGTACTTC

J: TRBJ2-1
V: TRBV30
size: .
D: .
CDR3: CAWRGPPNEQFF
DNA: TGTGCCTGGAGGGGACCGCCCAATGAGCAGTTCTTC

J: TRBJ2-5
V: TRBV20-1
size: .
D: TRBD1
CDR3: CSAREMTGGTTQYF
DNA: TGCAGTGCTAGAGAAATGACAGGGGGTACGACCCAGTACTTC

J: TRBJ2-7
V: TRBV5-1
size: many
D: TRBD1
CDR3: CASSRTGGTYEQYF
DNA: TGCGCCAGCAGCCGGACAGGGGGGACCTACGAGCAGTACTTC

J: TRBJ2-7
V: TRBV4-3
size: .
D: TRBD1
CDR3: CASSHAPGQGAGEQYF
DNA: TGCGCCAGCAGCCATGCCCCGGGACAGGGGGCCGGGGAGCAGTACTTC

J: TRBJ2-2
V: TRBV12-3/TRBV12-4
size: .
D: .
CDR3: CASRASSDTGELFF
DNA: TGTGCCAGCAGGGCTTCTTCCGACACCGGGGAGCTGTTTTTT

J: TRBJ2-5
V: TRBV4-3
size: .
D: .
CDR3: CASSQEETSEATQYF
DNA: TGCGCCAGCAGCCAAGAAGAGACGTCGGAGGCGACCCAGTACTTC

J: TRBJ1-5
V: TRBV15
size: .
D: TRBD1
CDR3: CATSRFTTGRSNQPQHF
DNA: TGTGCCACCAGCAGATTTACGACAGGGAGGTCAAATCAGCCCCAGCATTTT

J: TRBJ2-5
V: TRBV10-3
size: .
D: .
CDR3: CAISEPLKRPGETQYF
DNA: TGTGCCATCAGTGAACCACTTAAGCGGCCGGGAGAGACCCAGTACTTC

J: TRBJ1-6
V: TRBV12-3/TRBV12-4
size: .
D: .
CDR3: CASSLDLGVSPLHF
DNA: TGTGCCAGCAGTTTGGATTTGGGGGTTTCACCCCTCCACTTT

J: TRBJ2-1
V: TRBV20-1
size: .
D: .
CDR3: CSAQTQFSSYNEQFF
DNA: TGCAGTGCTCAAACGCAGTTCAGCTCCTACAATGAGCAGTTCTTC

J: TRBJ2-3
V: TRBV6-2/TRBV6-3
size: few
D: .
CDR3: CASKQFSDTQYF
DNA: TGTGCCAGCAAGCAGTTCTCAGATACGCAGTATTTT

J: TRBJ1-5
V: TRBV6-1
size: .
D: TRBD1
CDR3: CASRGDRGTGQPQHF
DNA: TGTGCCAGCAGGGGGGACAGGGGCACGGGTCAGCCCCAGCATTTT

J: TRBJ2-5
V: TRBV6-5
size: .
D: .
CDR3: CASSYMEGPGAQYF
DNA: TGTGCCAGCAGTTACATGGAAGGCCCTGGCGCCCAGTACTTC

J: TRBJ1-2
V: TRBV7-9
size: few
D: .
CDR3: CATTGRKNGYTF
DNA: TGTGCCACAACGGGACGGAAGAATGGCTACACCTTC

J: TRBJ2-1
V: TRBV12-5
size: .
D: .
CDR3: CASGLVRGGEYNEQFF
DNA: TGTGCTAGTGGTTTGGTACGCGGCGGTGAATACAATGAGCAGTTCTTC

J: TRBJ2-7
V: TRBV29-1
size: few
D: TRBD2
CDR3: CSVDGLAGGNYEQYF
DNA: TGCAGCGTTGACGGACTAGCGGGAGGGAACTACGAGCAGTACTTC